This T cell receptor beta chain originates from a study of cytomegalovirus exposure and HLA in healthy donors. Looked up from germline, CDR1 is LNHDA and CDR2 is SQIVND (reference sequence). V lost 5 bases, J lost 2 bases, and 10 bases lay in between. This CDR3 has 14 amino acids. The study's findings and limits: The majority of CMV-associated TCR beta chains were reported as apparently HLA-restricted in a later analysis. According to the study, 150 to 200 TCR beta chains were cytomegalovirus-associated.

PCR was performed using 60 Vbeta and 13 Jbeta primers. TCRdb's copy holds only in-frame clones and misses some; the assay was immunoSEQ multiplex PCR. The sample table includes tens of thousands of clones. To note about this clone: Its antigen is unidentified.

The sequencing sample was made of PBMCs. The rearrangement links TRBV19 to TRBJ2-1; D is perhaps TRBD1 (5 bases). This receptor was identified in a female donor in good health and CMV-seropositive. Here the CDR3 DNA reads TGTGCCAGTAGTGCGGCAGGGCCCTACAATGAGCAGTTCTTC. This encodes CASSAAGPYNEQFF.